This T cell receptor beta chain was captured in a study of blood T cell repertoires in COVID-19. Whole-study context: Samples came from the United States, Italy and Spain, spanning acute and convalescent COVID-19.

Authors' analysis steps: Counts of nucleated cells, estimated from reference gene primer amplification, were obtained. TCRdb's copy holds only in-frame clones and misses some; the assay was immunoSEQ multiplex PCR. V, J and clone size were drawn from that table, and D and trimming were deduced from the DNA. Of some 80,000 clones in the sample, around 90% were seen once. After removal of 7 bases from V and 4 bases from J, the junction contained 4 bases not matched to a gene. This CDR3 region has 13 residues. Germline CDR1 and CDR2: LNHDA and SQIVND (reference sequence). Specimen: peripheral blood. The J gene is TRBJ2-3, the V gene TRBV19, with TRBD2 identical over 8 bases. The sequence was collected from a woman at least 80 years old with acute or convalescent COVID-19. CDR3 sequence: CASTGGAPDTQYF. DNA of the CDR3: TGTGCCAGTACGGGGGGGGCCCCAGATACGCAGTATTTT.